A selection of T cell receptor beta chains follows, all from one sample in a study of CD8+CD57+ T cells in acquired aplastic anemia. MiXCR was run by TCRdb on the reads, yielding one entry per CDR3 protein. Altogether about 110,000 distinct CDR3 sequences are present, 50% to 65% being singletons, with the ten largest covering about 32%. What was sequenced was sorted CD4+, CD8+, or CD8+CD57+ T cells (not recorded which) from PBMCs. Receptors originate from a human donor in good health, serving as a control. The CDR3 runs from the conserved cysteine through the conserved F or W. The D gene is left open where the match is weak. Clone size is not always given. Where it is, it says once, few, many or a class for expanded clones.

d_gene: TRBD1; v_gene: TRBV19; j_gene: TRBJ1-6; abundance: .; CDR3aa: CASTDRGDSPLHF; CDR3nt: TGTGCCAGTACAGACAGGGGCGATTCACCCCTCCACTTT
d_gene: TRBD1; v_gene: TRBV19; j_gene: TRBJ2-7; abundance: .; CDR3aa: CASSPDRGDSYEQYF; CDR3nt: TGTGCCAGCAGCCCCGACAGGGGCGACTCCTACGAGCAGTACTTC
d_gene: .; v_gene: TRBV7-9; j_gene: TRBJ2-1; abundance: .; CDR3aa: CASSLGTHNEQFF; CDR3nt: TGTGCCAGCAGCCTCGGGACTCACAATGAGCAGTTCTTC
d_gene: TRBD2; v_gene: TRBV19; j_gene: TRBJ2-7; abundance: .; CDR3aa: CASNARGASYEQYF; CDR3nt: TGTGCCAGTAATGCGCGGGGGGCCTCCTACGAGCAGTACTTC
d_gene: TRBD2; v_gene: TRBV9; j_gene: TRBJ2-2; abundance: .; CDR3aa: CASSVASGVNTGELFF; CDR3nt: TGTGCCAGCAGCGTAGCTAGCGGGGTGAACACCGGGGAGCTGTTTTTT
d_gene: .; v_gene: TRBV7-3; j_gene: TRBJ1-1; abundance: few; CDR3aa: CASSLSGGGQDEAFF; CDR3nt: TGTGCCAGCAGCTTATCAGGCGGAGGGCAAGATGAAGCTTTCTTT
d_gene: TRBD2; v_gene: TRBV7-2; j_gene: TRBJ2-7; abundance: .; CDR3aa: CASRSRGAYEQYF; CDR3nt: TGTGCCAGCCGCTCCCGGGGGGCCTACGAGCAGTACTTC
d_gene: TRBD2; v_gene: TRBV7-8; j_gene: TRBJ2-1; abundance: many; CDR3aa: CASSRTSGGRNEQFF; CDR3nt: TGTGCCAGCAGCCGGACTAGCGGGGGTCGCAATGAGCAGTTCTTC
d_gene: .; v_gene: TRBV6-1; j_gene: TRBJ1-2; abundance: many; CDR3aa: CASSPEGTHGGYTF; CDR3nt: TGTGCCAGCAGCCCTGAGGGGACCCACGGTGGCTACACCTTC
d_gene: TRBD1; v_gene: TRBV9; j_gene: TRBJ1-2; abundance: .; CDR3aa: CASSEPAVTGEYGYTF; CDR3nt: TGTGCCAGCAGCGAGCCGGCAGTGACAGGGGAATATGGCTACACCTTC
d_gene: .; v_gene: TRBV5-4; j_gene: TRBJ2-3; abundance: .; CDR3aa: CASSLILVGARADTQYF; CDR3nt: TGTGCCAGCAGCTTGATCCTCGTGGGGGCGCGAGCAGATACGCAGTATTTT
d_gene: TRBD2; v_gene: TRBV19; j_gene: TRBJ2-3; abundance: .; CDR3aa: CASSSGGAGDTQYF; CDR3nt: TGTGCCAGTAGTAGCGGGGGGGCCGGAGATACGCAGTATTTT
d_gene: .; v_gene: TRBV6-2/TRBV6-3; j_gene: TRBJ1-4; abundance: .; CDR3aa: CASRRREREKLFF; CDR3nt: TGTGCCAGCAGGCGGAGGGAACGTGAAAAACTGTTTTTT
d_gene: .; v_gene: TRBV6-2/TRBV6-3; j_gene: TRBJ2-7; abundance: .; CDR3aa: CASSYMGRSSYEQYF; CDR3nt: TGTGCCAGCAGTTACATGGGGAGGTCCTCCTACGAGCAGTACTTC
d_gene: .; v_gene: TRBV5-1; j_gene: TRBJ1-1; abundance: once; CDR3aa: CASSLGAGETEAFF; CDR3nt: TGCGCCAGCAGCTTGGGTGCAGGGGAGACTGAAGCTTTCTTT
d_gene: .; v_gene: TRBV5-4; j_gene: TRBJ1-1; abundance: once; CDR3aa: CASSPRGGEAFF; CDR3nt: TGTGCCAGCAGTCCGCGGGGCGGTGAAGCTTTCTTT
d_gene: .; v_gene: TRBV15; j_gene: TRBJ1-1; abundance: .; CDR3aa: CATSIGGTEAFF; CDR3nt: TGTGCCACCAGCATAGGGGGCACTGAAGCTTTCTTT
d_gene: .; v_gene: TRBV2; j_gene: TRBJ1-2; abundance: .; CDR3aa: CASSDTSNYGYTF; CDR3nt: TGTGCCAGCAGTGACACATCTAACTATGGCTACACCTTC
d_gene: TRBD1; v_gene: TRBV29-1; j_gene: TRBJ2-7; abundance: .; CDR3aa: CSADRQGTDEQYF; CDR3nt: TGCAGCGCCGACCGACAGGGTACGGACGAGCAGTACTTC
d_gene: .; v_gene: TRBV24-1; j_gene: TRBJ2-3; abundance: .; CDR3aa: CATSEPPSTGPFTDTQYF; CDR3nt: TGTGCCACCAGTGAACCCCCGTCGACAGGACCTTTCACAGATACGCAGTATTTT
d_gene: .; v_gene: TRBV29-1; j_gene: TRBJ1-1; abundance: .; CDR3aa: CSVEEDQNTEAFF; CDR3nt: TGCAGCGTTGAAGAGGATCAAAACACTGAAGCTTTCTTT
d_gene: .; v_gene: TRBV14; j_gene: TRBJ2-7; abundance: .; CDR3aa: CASSQDLVSYEQYF; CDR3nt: TGTGCCAGCAGCCAAGACCTAGTTTCGTACGAGCAGTACTTC
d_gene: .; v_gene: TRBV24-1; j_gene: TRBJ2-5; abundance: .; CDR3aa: CATSAWDGETQYF; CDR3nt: TGTGCCACCAGTGCTTGGGATGGAGAGACCCAGTACTTC
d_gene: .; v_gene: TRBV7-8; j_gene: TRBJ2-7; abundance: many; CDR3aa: CASSDRYEQYF; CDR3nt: TGTGCCAGCAGCGACCGCTACGAGCAGTACTTC
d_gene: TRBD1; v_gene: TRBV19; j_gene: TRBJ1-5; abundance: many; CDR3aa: CASSGQGAAQPQHF; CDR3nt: TGTGCCAGTAGTGGACAGGGGGCGGCTCAGCCCCAGCATTTT
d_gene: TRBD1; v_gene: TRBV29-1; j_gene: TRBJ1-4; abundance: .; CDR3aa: CSVEGLQGQGREKLFF; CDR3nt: TGCAGCGTTGAAGGTCTTCAGGGACAGGGGAGAGAAAAACTGTTTTTT
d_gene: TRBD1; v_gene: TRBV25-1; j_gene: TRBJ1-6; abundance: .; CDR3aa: CASLGGRHNSPLHF; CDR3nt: TGTGCCAGCCTAGGGGGCAGGCATAATTCACCCCTCCACTTT
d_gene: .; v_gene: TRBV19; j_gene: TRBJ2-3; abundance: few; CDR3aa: CASSIEGDTDTQYF; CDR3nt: TGTGCCAGTAGTATTGAGGGGGACACAGATACGCAGTATTTT
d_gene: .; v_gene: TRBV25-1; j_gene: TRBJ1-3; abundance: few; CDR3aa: CASSQTNSGNTIYF; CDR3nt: TGTGCCAGCAGTCAGACAAACTCTGGAAACACCATATATTTT
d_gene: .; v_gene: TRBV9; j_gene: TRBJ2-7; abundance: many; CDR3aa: CASSVDPTHEQYF; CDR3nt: TGTGCCAGCAGCGTAGACCCCACCCACGAGCAGTACTTC
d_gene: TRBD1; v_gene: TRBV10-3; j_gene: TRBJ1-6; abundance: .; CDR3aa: CAIRGQEHSPLHF; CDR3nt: TGTGCCATCAGGGGACAGGAGCATTCACCCCTCCACTTT
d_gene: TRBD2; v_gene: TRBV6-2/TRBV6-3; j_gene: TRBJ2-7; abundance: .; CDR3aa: CASSYKAGESYEQYF; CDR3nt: TGTGCCAGCAGTTACAAGGCGGGGGAATCCTACGAGCAGTACTTC
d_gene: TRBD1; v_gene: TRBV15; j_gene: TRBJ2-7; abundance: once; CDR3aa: CATSEDRGRYEQYF; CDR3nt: TGTGCCACCAGCGAGGACAGGGGGCGGTACGAGCAGTACTTC
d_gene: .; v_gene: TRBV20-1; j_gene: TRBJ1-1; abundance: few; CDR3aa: CSARERRGGTEAFF; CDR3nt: TGCAGTGCTAGAGAACGAAGGGGAGGGACTGAAGCTTTCTTT
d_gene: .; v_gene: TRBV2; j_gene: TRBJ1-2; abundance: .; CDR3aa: CASSESRGGYTF; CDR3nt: TGTGCCAGCAGTGAATCAAGGGGTGGCTACACCTTC
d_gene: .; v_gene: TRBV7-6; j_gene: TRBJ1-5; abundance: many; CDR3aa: CASSSHINQPQHF; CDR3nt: TGTGCCAGCAGCTCACATATTAATCAGCCCCAGCATTTT
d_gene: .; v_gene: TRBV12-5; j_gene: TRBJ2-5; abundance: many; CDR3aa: CASGLVEEETQYF; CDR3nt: TGTGCTAGTGGTCTAGTGGAAGAAGAGACCCAGTACTTC
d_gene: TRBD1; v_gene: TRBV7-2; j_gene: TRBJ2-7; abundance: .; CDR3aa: CASSSQGVEQYF; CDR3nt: TGTGCCAGCAGCTCCCAGGGGGTCGAGCAGTACTTC
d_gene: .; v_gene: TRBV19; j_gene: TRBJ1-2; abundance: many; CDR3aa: CASTLRGVGLLGYTF; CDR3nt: TGTGCCAGTACCCTGCGGGGAGTTGGTTTACTTGGCTACACCTTC
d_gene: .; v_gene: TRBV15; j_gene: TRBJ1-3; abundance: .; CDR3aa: CATSIDGTAGNTIYF; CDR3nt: TGTGCCACCAGCATCGACGGGACGGCTGGAAACACCATATATTTT
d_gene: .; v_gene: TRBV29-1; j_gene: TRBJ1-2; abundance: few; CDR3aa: CSVKEGVVGYTF; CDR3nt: TGCAGCGTGAAGGAGGGGGTGGTTGGCTACACCTTC
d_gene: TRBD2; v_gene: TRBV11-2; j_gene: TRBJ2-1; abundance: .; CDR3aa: CASSPGLAGTYNEQFF; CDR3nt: TGTGCCAGCAGCCCGGGACTAGCGGGGACCTACAATGAGCAGTTCTTC
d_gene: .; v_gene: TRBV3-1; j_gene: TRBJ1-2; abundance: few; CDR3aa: CASSQVTGGYTF; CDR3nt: TGTGCCAGCAGCCAAGTCACGGGCGGCTACACCTTC
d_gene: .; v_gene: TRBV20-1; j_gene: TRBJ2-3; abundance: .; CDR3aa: CSAEPPGTGTQYF; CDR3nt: TGCAGTGCTGAACCCCCGGGCACAGGTACGCAGTATTTT
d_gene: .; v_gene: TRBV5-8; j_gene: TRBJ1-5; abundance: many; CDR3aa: CASSFPGYSNQPQHF; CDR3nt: TGTGCCAGCAGCTTTCCAGGTTATAGCAATCAGCCCCAGCATTTT
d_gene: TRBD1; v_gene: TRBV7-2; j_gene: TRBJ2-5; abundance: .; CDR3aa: CASSTAGTGDETQYF; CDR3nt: TGTGCCAGCAGCACTGCCGGGACAGGGGATGAGACCCAGTACTTC
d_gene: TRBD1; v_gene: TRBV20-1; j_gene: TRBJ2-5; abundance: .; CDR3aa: CSARADRDQETQYF; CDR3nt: TGCAGTGCTAGGGCCGACAGGGACCAAGAGACCCAGTACTTC
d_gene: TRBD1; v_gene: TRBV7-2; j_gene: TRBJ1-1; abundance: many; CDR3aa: CASSFYRGTEAFF; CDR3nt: TGTGCCAGCAGCTTTTACAGGGGTACTGAAGCTTTCTTT
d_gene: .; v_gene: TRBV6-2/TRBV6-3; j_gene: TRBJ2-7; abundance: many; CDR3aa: CASSPGVSIEQYF; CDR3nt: TGTGCCAGCAGTCCCGGGGTGTCAATCGAGCAGTACTTC
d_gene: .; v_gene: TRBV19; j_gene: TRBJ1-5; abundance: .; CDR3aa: CASSRGFLGNQPQHF; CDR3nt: TGTGCCAGTAGTAGGGGTTTCCTGGGCAATCAGCCCCAGCATTTT
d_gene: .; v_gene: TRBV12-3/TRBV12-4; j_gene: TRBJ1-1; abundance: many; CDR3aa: CASSLGPMITEAFF; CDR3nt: TGTGCCAGCAGTTTGGGACCCATGATCACTGAAGCTTTCTTT
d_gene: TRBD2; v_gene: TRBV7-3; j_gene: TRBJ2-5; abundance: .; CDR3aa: CACSLSGGGIQETQYF; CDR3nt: TGTGCCTGCAGCTTAAGCGGGGGGGGCATACAAGAGACCCAGTACTTC